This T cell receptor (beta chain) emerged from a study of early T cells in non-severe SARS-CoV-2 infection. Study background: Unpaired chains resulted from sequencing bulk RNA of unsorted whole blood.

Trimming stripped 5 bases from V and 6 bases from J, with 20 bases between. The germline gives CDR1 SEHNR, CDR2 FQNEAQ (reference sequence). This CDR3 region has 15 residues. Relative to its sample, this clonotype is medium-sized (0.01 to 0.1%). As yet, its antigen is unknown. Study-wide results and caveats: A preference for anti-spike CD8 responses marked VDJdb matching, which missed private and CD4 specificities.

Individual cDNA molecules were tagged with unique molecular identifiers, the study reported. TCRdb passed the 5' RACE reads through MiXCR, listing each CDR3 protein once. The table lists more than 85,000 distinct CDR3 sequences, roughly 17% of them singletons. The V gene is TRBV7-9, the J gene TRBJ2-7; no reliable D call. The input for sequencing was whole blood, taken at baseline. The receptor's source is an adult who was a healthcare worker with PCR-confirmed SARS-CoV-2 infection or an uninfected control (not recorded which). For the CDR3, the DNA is TGTGCCAGCAGCGATCGGTACGGACGCGAATCCGAGCAGTACTTC. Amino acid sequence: CASSDRYGRESEQYF.